The 11 T cell receptor beta chains below were found in one sample sequenced in a study of blood T cell repertoires in COVID-19. Measured with immunoSEQ multiplex PCR; TCRdb has only the in-frame clones, and not every one. The table includes 250,000 to 400,000 clones, about 87% detected once. Sequenced input: peripheral blood. The source is a woman aged 25 to 45 with COVID-19, enrolled during active disease.

As concerns this clone: Other DNA sequences of this sample code for an identical CDR3. The V and J genes are TRBV2 and TRBJ1-5; no reliable D call. V dropped 3 bases and J dropped 1 base, with 7 bases sitting between them. The CDR3 is 14 amino acids. Germline V gene data show CDR1 as SNHLY and CDR2 as FYNNEI. The CDR3 loop is CASSDGQSNQPQHF. In DNA, the CDR3 is TGTGCCAGCAGTGATGGCCAGAGCAATCAGCCCCAGCATTTT.

The CDR3 is CATPDGNYGYTF. CDR3 sequence (DNA): TGTGCCACCCCCGACGGGAACTATGGCTACACCTTC. V is TRBV28 and J is TRBJ1-2; D ambiguous. This CDR3 has 12 residues. V lost 10 bases and J lost 2, with 11 bases in between. Germline V gene lookup returns CDR1 MDHEN and CDR2 SYDVKM.

V usage is TRBV5-6 and J usage is TRBJ2-5; 14 nucleotides align to TRBD2. The length of the CDR3 is 17 residues. Germline loops: CDR1 SGHDT, CDR2 YYEEEE. With 2 bases clipped from V and 5 bases from J, the junction kept 8 bases outside the gene matches. The CDR3 region is CASSFRKTSGGEETQYF. CDR3 coding DNA: TGTGCCAGCAGCTTTAGAAAGACTAGCGGGGGGGAGGAGACCCAGTACTTC. Full variable domain (remainder filled in from reference TRBV5-6 and TRBJ2-5): DAGVTQSPTHLIKTRGQQVTLRCSPKSGHDTVSWYQQALGQGPQFIFQYYEEEERQRGNFPDRFSGHQFPNYSSELNVNALLLGDSALYLCASSFRKTSGGEETQYFGPGTRLLVL.

The J gene is TRBJ1-5, the V gene TRBV6-6; 7 bases align to TRBD1. The CDR3 sequence is 16 residues long. Germline V gene data show CDR1 as MNHNY and CDR2 as SVGAGI (reference sequence). The V and J ends lost 5 bases and 0 bases, in that order; junction bases with no gene match: 7. The DNA of the CDR3 is TGTGCCAGCAGTCACATGACAGGGTATAGCAATCAGCCCCAGCATTTT. It yields the protein CASSHMTGYSNQPQHF.

The V gene is TRBV19, the J gene TRBJ1-6; TRBD1 aligns across 9 bases. The CDR3 is 14 residues long. V trimming: 4 bases; J trimming: 10 bases; junction bases outside the gene matches: 5. Germline V gene sequence: CDR1 LNHDA, CDR2 SQIVND (reference sequence). The CDR3 reads CASSTGQGGSPLHF. Written as DNA, the CDR3 is TGTGCCAGTAGTACGGGACAGGGAGGATCACCCCTCCACTTT.

CDR3 nucleotides: TGTGCCAGCAGCCTTACGGGGGGTCCTGGCTACACCTTC. Encoded protein: CASSLTGGPGYTF. This chain joins TRBV3-1 (or the pseudogene TRBV3-2) and TRBJ1-2; possibly TRBD1 for D (5 bases). The CDR3 has 13 residues. The germline V and J ends were trimmed by 4 bases and 7 bases, with 13 bases remaining between them. Germline CDR1 and CDR2: LGHDT and YNNKEL (reference sequence).

The rearrangement uses TRBV25-1 and TRBJ1-3; D not certain. CDR1 and CDR2 from the germline V gene are MGHDK and SYGVNS. The CDR3 has 16 amino acids. V lost 7 bases and J 1 base, leaving 17 bases between the germline ends. Here the CDR3 DNA reads TGTGCCAGCACTCCGGGTTGGAACCCTTCTGGAAACACCATATATTTT. This sequence encodes CASTPGWNPSGNTIYF.

This clone was detected a few times. The genes are TRBV28 and TRBJ1-2; no definite D call. The CDR3 totals 14 residues. Per germline, CDR1 MDHEN and CDR2 SYDVKM. V was trimmed by 5 bases and J by 6 bases, leaving 16 bases between them. The CDR3 is CASSTYSLRDGYTF. CDR3 in DNA: TGTGCCAGCAGTACGTACAGCCTCCGAGATGGCTACACCTTC.

Written as DNA, the CDR3 is TGTGCCAGCAGCACAGGGGTCCCCGGAGTTATTGAGCAGTTCTTC. It specifies CASSTGVPGVIEQFF. The chain uses TRBV6-5 and TRBJ2-1; 7 bases agree with TRBD1. This CDR3 is built from 15 residues. J lost 9 bases, V lost 6 bases, and 14 bases had no gene match. Per the germline V gene, CDR1 is MNHEY and CDR2 is SVGAGI.

J is TRBJ2-5 and V is TRBV6-2 or TRBV6-3; D is ambiguous. The CDR3 spans 12 residues. Germline V gene lookup returns CDR1 MNHEY and CDR2 SVGEGT. Trimming removed 5 bases at V and 3 bases at J, with 7 bases between. The CDR3: CASSTVEETQYF. The CDR3 coding sequence is TGTGCCAGCAGTACAGTAGAAGAGACCCAGTACTTC.

The CDR3: CASSYSGTGENIQYF. The CDR3, as DNA: TGTGCCAGCAGTTACTCGGGGACAGGGGAAAACATTCAGTACTTC. The chain combines TRBV6-5 with TRBJ2-4, with 10 bases fitting TRBD1. Germline CDR1 reads MNHEY; CDR2 reads SVGAGI. J was trimmed by 5 bases and V by 0 bases; bases with no gene match: 1. There are 15 residues in the CDR3.